The 17 T cell receptor beta chains below were found in one sample sequenced in a study of human T cells and chemical hapten exposure. The time point: patch test 3, about 24 weeks after DPC sensitization. The treatment was: therapeutic diphenylcyclopropenone sensitization with weekly scalp DPC. Each CDR3 protein is one row after TCRdb ran MiXCR on the RACE reads. The table lists about 190,000 distinct CDR3 sequences, around 25% of them singletons. Sequences were derived from whole blood, sampled in connection with sensitization to the hapten diphenylcyclopropenone (DPC). These receptors were obtained from a woman aged 40 to 50 with alopecia areata. Some clones in this sample may be carry-over from other donors' samples.

V is TRBV29-1 and J is TRBJ2-3, with 9 nucleotides matching TRBD1. Germline V gene data show CDR1 as SQVTM and CDR2 as ANQGSEA. J gave up 0 bases and V 6 bases, and 4 bases lay outside the gene matches. The CDR3 totals 14 residues. CDR3 DNA: TGCAGCGTGGGGACAGGGACTAGCACAGATACGCAGTATTTT. Translated, it gives CSVGTGTSTDTQYF.

This clonotype occurred a few times. The V call is TRBV27, the J call TRBJ2-1; 7 bases agree with TRBD1. V dropped 3 bases and J dropped 2; count of bases not matched to a gene: 4. Germline V gene data show CDR1 as MNHEY and CDR2 as SMNVEV (reference sequence). The length of the CDR3 is 15 residues. The CDR3 sequence is CASSFHQGAYNEQFF. For the CDR3, the DNA is TGTGCCAGCAGTTTTCACCAGGGGGCCTACAATGAGCAGTTCTTC.

This clonotype appeared a few times. The chain combines TRBV9 with TRBJ2-3; TRBD2 agrees at 9 bases. Germline loops: CDR1 SGDLS, CDR2 YYNGEE. The CDR3 has 15 amino acids. V was clipped by 0 bases and J by 5 bases; unmatched bases: 4. CDR3 amino acids: CASSVVSGRIDTQYF. CDR3 DNA: TGTGCCAGCAGCGTAGTTAGCGGGAGAATAGATACGCAGTATTTT.

This chain connects TRBV24-1 to TRBJ2-1; no firm D call. The germline V and J ends were trimmed by 5 bases and 1 base, with 8 bases remaining between them. In germline, CDR1 is KGHDR, CDR2 SFDVKD. The CDR3 sequence is 14 residues long. CDR3 region: CATSGSPSYNEQFF. CDR3 DNA sequence: TGTGCCACCAGTGGCTCTCCTTCCTACAATGAGCAGTTCTTC.

This clonotype was picked up many times. The V call is TRBV29-1, the J call TRBJ1-2, with 9 bases that match TRBD1. The V gene's germline CDR1 is SQVTM and CDR2 ANQGSEA. The junction had 7 bases not matched to a gene; V was cut back by 5 bases and J by 6 bases. CDR3 size: 13 residues. CDR3 amino acids: CSVTGQGINGYTF. The CDR3 region has the DNA TGCAGCGTTACTGGACAGGGGATAAATGGCTACACCTTC. Full variable domain (outside the CDR3, taken from reference TRBV29-1 and TRBJ1-2): SAVISQKPSRDICQRGTSLTIQCQVDSQVTMMFWYRQQPGQSLTLIATANQGSEATYESGFVIDKFPISRPNLTFSTLTVSNMSPEDSSIYLCSVTGQGINGYTFGSGTRLTVV.

The V and J genes are TRBV29-1 and TRBJ2-2, with 8 bases that match TRBD2. CDR1 SQVTM and CDR2 ANQGSEA come from the germline V gene. The CDR3 runs 12 residues. V was clipped by 7 bases and J by 4 bases; unmatched bases: 2. The CDR3 sequence: CSASGPTGELFF. DNA for the CDR3: TGCAGCGCTAGCGGGCCCACCGGGGAGCTGTTTTTT.

The J gene is TRBJ2-2, the V gene TRBV6-2 or TRBV6-3, with unresolved D. The length of the CDR3 is 15 residues. V lost 0 bases and J lost 8, with 13 bases in between. The germline V gene has CDR1 MNHEY and CDR2 SVGEGT. CDR3 amino acids: CASSYSRQLQGELFF. The CDR3 coding sequence is TGTGCCAGCAGTTACTCTCGGCAGCTGCAGGGGGAGCTGTTTTTT.

This clonotype was picked up a small number of times. The rearrangement links TRBV5-1 to TRBJ2-3; no definite D call. The CDR3 length is 13 residues. The V end was cut by 0 bases, the J end by 4 bases, with 6 bases between. From germline, CDR1 is SGHRS and CDR2 YFSETQ. CDR3 loop: CASSLVQADTQYF. The CDR3 DNA sequence: TGCGCCAGCAGCTTGGTTCAGGCAGATACGCAGTATTTT.

The genes are TRBV28 and TRBJ2-2; D unclear. Between the trimmed V and J ends, which lost 5 bases and 0 bases, there was a span of 13 bases. CDR1 and CDR2 (germline): MDHEN, SYDVKM. This CDR3 spans 16 amino acids. The CDR3 nucleotides read TGTGCCAGCAGTCTGGCGGATAGTGCGAACACCGGGGAGCTGTTTTTT. Amino acids: CASSLADSANTGELFF.

This clonotype was seen a handful of times. The chain joins TRBV9 to TRBJ1-5; D is undetermined. Germline CDR1 reads SGDLS; CDR2 reads YYNGEE. Between the trimmed V and J ends, which lost 4 bases and 5 bases, there was a span of 7 bases. The CDR3 is 12 residues long. CDR3 residues: CASSSTDQPQHF. The CDR3 bases are TGTGCCAGCAGCTCCACAGATCAGCCCCAGCATTTT.

V gene TRBV29-1 combines with J gene TRBJ2-7; 7 bases map to TRBD1. Per the germline V gene, CDR1 is SQVTM and CDR2 is ANQGSEA. This CDR3 spans 13 amino acids. V trimming: 7 bases; J trimming: 5 bases; junction bases outside the gene matches: 11. As DNA, the CDR3 is TGCAGCGCTCGGAAGGGGGCAGAAGACGAGCAGTACTTC. It is translated as CSARKGAEDEQYF.

The chain employs TRBV9 and TRBJ2-7; D is undetermined. V lost 0 bases, J lost 2 bases, and 15 bases lay in between. The CDR3 covers 16 residues. Germline CDR1 SGDLS, CDR2 YYNGEE. The CDR3 region is CASSVVGGQPTYEQYF. Here the CDR3 DNA reads TGTGCCAGCAGCGTAGTGGGTGGCCAGCCTACCTACGAGCAGTACTTC.

The chain links TRBV24-1 to TRBJ2-6; D unresolved. The V and J ends lost 4 bases and 1 base respectively, with 7 bases between them. The CDR3 runs to 15 residues. Germline V gives CDR1 KGHDR, CDR2 SFDVKD. This CDR3 is CATSESGSGANVLTF. DNA of the CDR3: TGTGCCACCAGTGAGTCCGGGTCTGGGGCCAACGTCCTGACTTTC.

The chain joins TRBV7-2 to TRBJ2-3; D gene ambiguous. Trimming cost V 2 bases and J 2 bases, with 8 bases left between them. There are 14 residues in the CDR3. The germline V gene has CDR1 SGHTA and CDR2 FQGNSA. CDR3: CASSLNSYTDTQYF. The CDR3 DNA follows: TGTGCCAGCAGCTTAAACTCATACACAGATACGCAGTATTTT.

This clonotype was found a few times. This rearrangement joins TRBV4-2 to TRBJ1-6; 9 nucleotides line up with TRBD1. Trimming cost V 3 bases and J 7 bases; bases outside gene matches: 1. The CDR3 extends over 14 amino acids. Germline-derived CDR1 and CDR2 are LGHNA and YNFKEQ. CDR3 protein: CASSQGQGNSPLHF. In nucleotides, the CDR3 is TGTGCCAGCAGCCAGGGACAGGGCAATTCACCCCTCCACTTT.

The gene calls are TRBV20-1 and TRBJ1-1, with D possibly TRBD1 on 5 matching bases. The CDR3 runs 17 residues. Germline CDR1 is DFQATT and CDR2 is SNEGSKA (reference sequence). Trimming cost V 0 bases and J 6 bases, with 23 bases left between them. In nucleotides, the CDR3 is TGCAGTGCTAGAGATCAGCAGGGCTCGTCACTTATGGCTGAAGCTTTCTTT. This encodes CSARDQQGSSLMAEAFF.

This clonotype was recorded a few times. The chain carries TRBV2 and TRBJ2-3, with TRBD2 matching 7 bases. This CDR3 has 16 amino acids. The V gene's germline CDR1 is SNHLY and CDR2 FYNNEI. V shed 4 bases, J shed 6 bases, and the junction held 13 bases outside the gene matches. CDR3 sequence: CASSVLASGLRDTQYF. The CDR3, as DNA: TGTGCCAGCAGTGTCTTGGCTAGCGGCCTTCGTGATACGCAGTATTTT.